These 26 T cell receptor beta chains share one sample of origin, sequenced in a study of blood T cells in healthy people across ages. Using a J-beta primer mix together with a sample-barcoded 5' primer, a second PCR was run for about 6 to 12 cycles. TCRdb ran MiXCR on the 5' RACE reads and lists one entry per CDR3 protein. Among 1,100,000 or so distinct CDR3 sequences listed, under 55% were seen once. Source material: blood. The receptors were gathered from a woman aged 55-69 years in good health.

The chain carries TRBV10-3 and TRBJ2-7; TRBD2 is a possible D gene (7 bases). Per germline, CDR1 ENHRY and CDR2 SYGVKD. The CDR3 is 15 residues long. Trimming left V 4 bases short and J 4 bases short, with 17 bases between. CDR3 sequence (DNA): TGTGCCATCAGTGGGGGAGGGGGGGAGTGGTACGAGCAGTACTTC. It is translated as CAISGGGGEWYEQYF.

The V gene is TRBV10-2, the J gene TRBJ2-5, with D perhaps given as TRBD1 or TRBD2 (5 bases each). V was trimmed by 5 bases and J by 0 bases, leaving 19 bases between them. Germline CDR1 is WSHSY and CDR2 is SAAADI. The CDR3 covers 17 residues. CDR3 coding DNA: TGCGCCAGCAGTCAGCCCCGGGGCGGACCGTACCAAGAGACCCAGTACTTC. Its protein product is CASSQPRGGPYQETQYF.

This clonotype was detected many times. The rearrangement links TRBV10-3 to TRBJ2-7, with 7 bases fitting TRBD2. CDR1 and CDR2 (germline): ENHRY, SYGVKD. The CDR3 extends over 16 amino acids. V dropped 3 bases and J dropped 0; count of bases not matched to a gene: 8. CDR3 DNA: TGTGCCATCAGTGATTTTCTGGCTAGCGGCTCCTACGAGCAGTACTTC. Protein product: CAISDFLASGSYEQYF.

DNA of the CDR3: TGTGCCAGCAGCGTAGCGGGAGGGCCGGATGAGCAGTACTTC. Protein sequence: CASSVAGGPDEQYF. J is TRBJ2-5 and V is TRBV9, with 8 bases that match TRBD2. V lost 0 bases to trimming and J lost 11 bases; unmatched junction nucleotides: 9. The CDR3 runs to 14 residues. Germline V gene data show CDR1 as SGDLS and CDR2 as YYNGEE.

This clonotype showed up just a few times. The CDR3 coding sequence is TGTGCCAGCAGTTTAGGAGACACCACTGAAGCTTTCTTT. Translation: CASSLGDTTEAFF. The chain carries TRBV12-3 or TRBV12-4 and TRBJ1-1; D is unclear. The ends were cut back, 1 base at V and 4 bases at J, with 7 bases in the middle. This CDR3 region has 13 residues.

This clonotype has just a few counts. V and J are TRBV25-1 and TRBJ1-6, with D possibly TRBD1 on 5 matching bases. The CDR3 length is 14 residues. V dropped 1 base and J dropped 8 bases, with 9 bases sitting between them. CDR1 and CDR2 (germline): MGHDK, SYGVNS. The chain's CDR3 is CASSEWQGHSPLHF. Here the CDR3 DNA reads TGTGCCAGCAGTGAATGGCAGGGCCATTCACCCCTCCACTTT. Together with reference TRBV25-1 and TRBJ1-6, the CDR3 gives the full variable domain: EADIYQTPRYLVIGTGKKITLECSQTMGHDKMYWYQQDPGMELHLIHYSYGVNSTEKGDLSSESTVSRIRTEHFPLTLESARPSHTSQYLCASSEWQGHSPLHFGNGTRLTVT.

The chain carries TRBV21-1 and TRBJ2-7; the table's D call, TRBD2, has no DNA check behind it. TRBV21-1 is flagged as a pseudogene. The CDR3 contains 17 residues. In DNA, the CDR3 is TGTGCCAGCAGCGCCATCCGCGGGAGGGACTTCTCCTACGAGCAGTACTTC. Amino acids: CASSAIRGRDFSYEQYF.

This clonotype came up a few times. The CDR3 spells CASSVGGGIQYF. CDR3 DNA: TGTGCCAGCAGCGTAGGGGGGGGTATTCAGTACTTC. The chain joins TRBV9 to TRBJ2-7, with TRBD2 matching 7 bases. Looked up from germline, CDR1 is SGDLS and CDR2 is YYNGEE. CDR3 length equals 12 residues. V shed 0 bases and J 10 bases; nucleotides not matched to a gene: 4.

This clonotype has a handful of counts. This chain joins TRBV7-8 and TRBJ2-1; D gene ambiguous. The germline V gene encodes CDR1 SGHVS and CDR2 FQNEAQ. V shed 4 bases and J shed 6 bases, with 16 bases lying between them. The CDR3 has 15 residues. CDR3 sequence reads: CASSYRELQVNEQFF. DNA for the CDR3: TGTGCCAGCAGCTACCGTGAATTACAAGTCAATGAGCAGTTCTTC.

The V call is TRBV6-1, the J call TRBJ2-7, with D perhaps TRBD1 (5 bases). The CDR3 spans 15 residues. V was trimmed by 7 bases and J by 3 bases, leaving 19 bases between them. Germline CDR1 is MNHNS and CDR2 is SASEGT. In nucleotides, the CDR3 is TGTGCCAGCATCCTGGGGCAGGGATTAATCTACGAGCAGTACTTC. Protein sequence: CASILGQGLIYEQYF.

This clonotype was observed a few times. The rearrangement uses TRBV2 and TRBJ2-7; the D is unclear. The CDR3 spans 16 residues. Trimming left V 1 base short and J 2 bases short, with 15 bases between. Germline-derived CDR1 and CDR2 are SNHLY and FYNNEI. CDR3 sequence (DNA): TGTGCCAGCAGTGAAGTGCGGCTAGTTAGTCCCTACGAGCAGTACTTC. Encoded protein: CASSEVRLVSPYEQYF.

This chain links TRBV4-1 with TRBJ1-5; D unclear. Germline CDR1 and CDR2: MGHRA and YSYEKL. The CDR3 has 15 amino acids. The germline V and J ends were trimmed by 0 bases and 4 bases, with 10 bases remaining between them. CDR3 DNA: TGCGCCAGCAGCCAAGATCCTAGCTTAAATCAGCCCCAGCATTTT. As protein: CASSQDPSLNQPQHF.

This clonotype has more than one count but fewer than ten. The chain carries TRBV11-2 and TRBJ1-6; D unresolved. Germline-derived CDR1 and CDR2 are SGHAT and FQNNGV. The CDR3 runs to 15 residues. Trimming took off 1 base at V and 9 bases at J, with 13 bases between the two ends. The CDR3 reads CASSLVGGALSPLHF. In nucleotides, the CDR3 is TGTGCCAGCAGCTTAGTCGGCGGTGCCCTTTCACCCCTCCACTTT.

The chain links TRBV27 to TRBJ1-1, with TRBD1 identical over 9 bases. Per germline, CDR1 MNHEY and CDR2 SMNVEV (reference sequence). The V segment lost 0 bases and the J segment 6 bases; nucleotides outside the gene matches: 5. The CDR3 has 15 amino acids. The DNA of the CDR3 is TGTGCCAGCAGTTTATCGGGACAGGGAGGGGCTGAAGCTTTCTTT. This codes for CASSLSGQGGAEAFF.

CDR3 protein: CASGRETLSDTQYF. Here the CDR3 DNA reads TGCGCCAGCGGTCGGGAAACTCTATCAGATACGCAGTATTTT. The V and J genes are TRBV5-1 and TRBJ2-3; maybe TRBD2 (5 bases). The CDR3 consists of 14 residues. Germline lookup yields CDR1 SGHRS and CDR2 YFSETQ. V was cut by 7 bases and J by 4 bases, with 16 bases left in between.

This chain uses TRBV5-1 with TRBJ2-5; D unclear. Germline loops: CDR1 SGHRS, CDR2 YFSETQ. V gave up 0 bases and J gave up 1 base, with 10 bases separating them. The CDR3 length is 15 residues. CDR3 protein: CASSLDPGSQETQYF. In DNA form, the CDR3 reads TGCGCCAGCAGCTTGGATCCGGGTAGCCAAGAGACCCAGTACTTC.

A note on this clonotype: A single base separates this from a much larger clone, so it may be a read error. J is TRBJ2-1 and V is TRBV7-2; D unclear. The DNA end is more similar to TRBJ2-7, so the J call may be wrong. The CDR3 spans 16 residues. Per germline, CDR1 SGHTA and CDR2 FQGNSA. The CDR3 spells CASSLDAGNSYNEQYF. The CDR3 coding sequence is TGTGCCAGCAGCTTAGATGCTGGCAACTCCTACAATGAGCAGTACTTC.

The rearrangement uses TRBV5-1 and TRBJ2-1; D perhaps matches TRBD1 (5 bases). Looked up from germline, CDR1 is SGHRS and CDR2 is YFSETQ. V lost 0 bases to trimming and J lost 4 bases, with 11 bases between them. This CDR3 has 15 amino acids. CDR3 residues: CASSLAPGFYNEQFF. The DNA of the CDR3 is TGCGCCAGCAGCTTGGCCCCAGGGTTTTACAATGAGCAGTTCTTC.

The chain carries TRBV28 and TRBJ2-1; 7 nucleotides match TRBD2. Germline CDR1 reads MDHEN; CDR2 reads SYDVKM. Losses at the gene ends were 4 bases for V and 4 bases for J; bases not matched to a gene: 13. This CDR3 region has 17 residues. CDR3 in amino acids: CASSSPGASGPYNEQFF. The CDR3 nucleotides read TGTGCCAGCAGTTCGCCTGGAGCTAGCGGACCGTACAATGAGCAGTTCTTC.

This clonotype was counted a few times. The gene calls are TRBV20-1 and TRBJ2-4, with TRBD1 matching 9 bases. Germline V gene lookup returns CDR1 DFQATT and CDR2 SNEGSKA (reference sequence). V gave up 6 bases and J gave up 7 bases; unmatched junction bases: 7. This CDR3 spans 13 amino acids. CDR3 in DNA: TGCAGTGCAAGGGGACAGGGACGGAACATTCAGTACTTC. Translated, it gives CSARGQGRNIQYF.

The chain carries TRBV7-2 and TRBJ1-2; D might be TRBD1 (5 bases). CDR3 length equals 17 residues. Per germline, CDR1 SGHTA and CDR2 FQGNSA. V was pared by 5 bases and J by 8 bases, with 27 bases between. The CDR3 here is CASSPGVGAPQIWGYTF. CDR3 bases: TGTGCCAGCAGCCCCGGGGTTGGGGCACCGCAAATTTGGGGCTACACCTTC.

This chain uses TRBV28 with TRBJ2-7; 7 bases are shared with TRBD1. Germline CDR1 reads MDHEN; CDR2 reads SYDVKM. The CDR3 is made up of 16 amino acids. Trimming removed 6 bases from V and 3 bases from J; junction bases left unmatched: 14. CDR3 sequence reads: CASSPGVGQGVYEQYF. CDR3 DNA: TGTGCCAGCAGCCCAGGGGTGGGTCAGGGGGTCTACGAGCAGTACTTC.

The chain links TRBV20-1 to TRBJ2-7, with D possibly TRBD1 on 5 matching bases. The CDR3 has 12 amino acids. V lost 6 bases and J 6 bases, leaving 15 bases between the germline ends. The germline gives CDR1 DFQATT, CDR2 SNEGSKA (reference sequence). The CDR3 loop is CSAHLRVGEQYF. The CDR3 nucleotides are TGCAGTGCCCACCTCAGGGTCGGCGAGCAGTACTTC.

The chain employs TRBV3-1 and TRBJ2-7; TRBD2 is a possible D gene (7 bases). The CDR3 is 18 residues long. V was pared by 4 bases and J by 7 bases, with 29 bases between. The germline V gene encodes CDR1 LGHDT and CDR2 YNNKEL (reference sequence). CDR3 sequence: CASSPSGASGKPLWEQYF. The DNA for the CDR3 is TGTGCCAGCAGCCCGTCAGGGGCTAGCGGAAAACCTCTATGGGAGCAGTACTTC.

The chain uses TRBV11-2 and TRBJ2-5, with 10 bases lining up with TRBD2. V gave up 4 bases and J gave up 9 bases; unmatched junction bases: 5. This CDR3 is 13 amino acids long. Looked up from germline, CDR1 is SGHAT and CDR2 is FQNNGV. The CDR3 region has the DNA TGTGCCAGCAGCTATGGACTAGCGGTCGCCCAGTACTTC. Translating it yields CASSYGLAVAQYF. Complete variable domain (other parts from reference TRBV11-2 and TRBJ2-5): EAGVAQSPRYKIIEKRQSVAFWCNPISGHATLYWYQQILGQGPKLLIQFQNNGVVDDSQLPKDRFSAERLKGVDSTLKIQPAKLEDSAVYLCASSYGLAVAQYFGPGTRLLVL.

This clonotype was detected only a few times. This chain links TRBV5-1 with TRBJ2-2; 7 nucleotides match TRBD1. The V gene end was trimmed by 2 bases and the J gene end by 1 base; junction bases not matched to a gene: 2. Germline values: CDR1 SGHRS, CDR2 YFSETQ. This CDR3 contains 15 residues. The CDR3 region is CASSLTGENTGELFF. The CDR3 DNA is TGCGCCAGCAGCTTAACAGGGGAGAACACCGGGGAGCTGTTTTTT.